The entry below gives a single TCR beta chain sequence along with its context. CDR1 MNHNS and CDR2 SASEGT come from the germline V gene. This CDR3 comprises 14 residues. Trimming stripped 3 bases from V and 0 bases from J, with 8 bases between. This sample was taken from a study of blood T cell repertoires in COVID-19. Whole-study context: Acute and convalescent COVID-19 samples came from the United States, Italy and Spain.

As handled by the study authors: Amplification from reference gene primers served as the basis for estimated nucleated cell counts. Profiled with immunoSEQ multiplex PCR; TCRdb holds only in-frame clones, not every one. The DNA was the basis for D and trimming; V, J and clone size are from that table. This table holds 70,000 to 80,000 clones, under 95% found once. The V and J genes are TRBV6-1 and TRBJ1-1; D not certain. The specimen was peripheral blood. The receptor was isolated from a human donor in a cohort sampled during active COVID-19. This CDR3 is CASSDIGMNTEAFF. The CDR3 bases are TGTGCCAGCAGTGATATCGGGATGAACACTGAAGCTTTCTTT.